The clone carrying this T cell receptor beta chain was observed many times. The entry originates in a study of T cells after yellow fever vaccination. At the level of the study: Any fraction with a low cell number was prepared using SMART-Seq v4 Ultra Low Input.

This CDR3 is 16 amino acids long. V was cut by 4 bases and J by 1 base, with 17 bases left in between. Germline V gives CDR1 SGHRS, CDR2 YFSETQ. A single record per CDR3 protein comes from TCRdb applying MiXCR to the 5' RACE reads. The table shows hundreds of thousands of distinct CDR3 sequences, with around 3.9% occurring only once. Here the sequenced sample was PBMCs, taken on the day of the yellow fever booster vaccination. The chain carries TRBV5-1 and TRBJ1-1; weak D call: TRBD1 (6 bases). This TCR derives from a man aged 18 to 29 who received the YFV17D yellow fever vaccine. CDR3 nucleotides: TGCGCCAGCAGCCGACCCTACCGGGACAAGAACACTGAAGCTTTCTTT. The encoded protein is CASSRPYRDKNTEAFF.